What follows describes a single T cell receptor (beta chain). Its antigen is not yet known. Base-call qualities are not available, and no considerably larger clone is one nucleotide away. Trimming removed 2 bases from V and 7 bases from J, leaving 11 bases between the germline ends. Inclusive of the bounding cysteine and phenylalanine, the CDR3 is 13 residues long. Only CDR3 DNA is held: 39 bases, read in frame from base 1. From a lookup of the germline V gene, CDR1 and CDR2 are ENHRY and SYGVKD. The axillary draining lymph nodes of breast cancer patients were the source of the lymph node samples. This sample stems from a study of breast tumors, draining lymph nodes, adjacent tissues (dated by TCRdb to the mid-2010s). In terms of the full investigation: Breast cancer patients provided tumor, adjacent nontumor tissue and axillary lymph nodes, and the study compared the TCR beta repertoires across these three sources. In human breast cancer, the study set out to assess how tumor, surrounding tissue and draining lymph node repertoires relate to one another and whether T cells might be exchanged between them. Here is what the overall study found, with its caveats: T-cell repertoire diversity in tumors was found to be lower than in lymph nodes but higher than in nontumor tissue, and preferential V and J gene usage was observed. The data were considered consistent with most tumor T cells being derived from the lymph node and subsequently expanding within tumor tissue. The similarity between tumor and nontumor tissue repertoires was significantly greater in luminal-like breast cancer than in basal-like breast cancer. The study presented the conclusion that tumor T cells originate in lymph nodes as consistent with a hypothesis, not as something directly demonstrated.

TCRdb lists the instrument as Illumina HiSeq 2000. Multiplex PCR amplification was used to build the TCR beta chain libraries. High-throughput sequencing was used to analyze the amplified TCR beta chain products. TCRdb reran the public reads through fastp at Q25 and MiXCR, keeping productive beta chains. Rows matching on CDR3 protein sequence are summarized as one entry with the most common DNA and genes. Recorded for this sample are approximately 88,000 distinct CDR3 sequences; over 25% of them occurred a single time. The ten largest clones capture more than 8% of the sample. This clonotype originated in a female donor with breast cancer. Some clones in this sample may be carry-over from other donors' samples. The rearrangement joined TRBV10-3 to TRBJ1-2, with the D segment identity uncertain. Sequencing input: axillary lymph node tissue. The DNA sequence reads TGTGCCATCAGTGAGAGGAGACACGGTGGCTACACCTTC. This codes for CAISERRHGGYTF.